The 25 T cell receptor beta chains below come from one sample, sequenced in a study of cytomegalovirus exposure and HLA in healthy donors. The PCR made use of 60 Vbeta and 13 Jbeta primers. TCRdb keeps only in-frame clones here, not all; method: immunoSEQ multiplex PCR. The sample includes approximately 170,000 clones, roughly 80% of them seen just once. The sample taken for sequencing was PBMCs. Every receptor here comes from a male donor in good health and CMV-seronegative.

This chain joins TRBV19 and TRBJ1-4, with 11 bases fitting TRBD1. This CDR3 region has 15 residues. The germline V gene has CDR1 LNHDA and CDR2 SQIVND (reference sequence). The trim removed 7 bases at V and 7 bases at J, leaving 8 bases unmatched. The CDR3: CASTPPGTGGEKLFF. In DNA form, the CDR3 reads TGTGCCAGTACTCCTCCGGGGACAGGGGGTGAAAAACTGTTTTTT.

The chain is built from TRBV27 and TRBJ1-2; possibly TRBD1 for D (6 bases). V was pared by 3 bases and J by 0 bases, with 20 bases between. Germline V gene data show CDR1 as MNHEY and CDR2 as SMNVEV (reference sequence). The CDR3 is 18 residues long. The CDR3 DNA sequence: TGTGCCAGCAGTTTCAACAGCAGACAGGTCCGAGCTAACTATGGCTACACCTTC. Protein product: CASSFNSRQVRANYGYTF.

The chain is built from TRBV7-2 and TRBJ1-4; tentatively, D is TRBD1 (6 bases). V lost 6 bases to trimming and J lost 0 bases, with 17 bases between them. The CDR3 covers 17 residues. Germline V CDR1 and CDR2: SGHTA, FQGNSA. CDR3 loop: CASSRQAWAATNEKLFF. The DNA of the CDR3 is TGTGCCAGCAGTCGACAGGCGTGGGCTGCAACTAATGAAAAACTGTTTTTT.

CDR3 sequence: CASSVSPGTSLETQYF. The CDR3 DNA follows: TGTGCCAGCAGCGTAAGCCCCGGGACTAGCCTAGAGACCCAGTACTTC. The gene calls are TRBV9 and TRBJ2-5, with 9 bases fitting TRBD2. V trimming: 1 base; J trimming: 4 bases; junction bases outside the gene matches: 8. Per the germline V gene, CDR1 is SGDLS and CDR2 is YYNGEE. The CDR3 extends over 16 amino acids.

The chain has TRBV7-9 and TRBJ1-2, with 8 bases that match TRBD1. The CDR3 has 14 amino acids. V gave up 0 bases and J gave up 7 bases; unmatched junction bases: 4. Germline CDR1 reads SEHNR; CDR2 reads FQNEAQ (reference sequence). The CDR3: CASSLAGQGGGYTF. CDR3 bases: TGTGCCAGCAGCTTAGCCGGACAGGGAGGTGGCTACACCTTC.

CDR3 residues: CASSELSGTSGTYEQYF. In nucleotides, the CDR3 is TGTGCCAGCTCAGAGTTGTCCGGGACTAGCGGAACATACGAGCAGTACTTC. The chain has TRBV18 and TRBJ2-7; 11 nucleotides align to TRBD2. Per germline, CDR1 KGHSH and CDR2 LQKENI. The CDR3 is 17 amino acids. The J segment lost 4 bases and the V segment lost 5 bases, leaving 13 bases of the junction unmatched. Combining the CDR3 with reference TRBV18 and TRBJ2-7 gives the whole variable domain NAGVMQNPRHLVRRRGQEARLRCSPMKGHSHVYWYRQLPEEGLKFMVYLQKENIIDESGMPKERFSAEFPKEGPSILRIQQVVRGDSAAYFCASSELSGTSGTYEQYFGPGTRLTVT.

The rearrangement joins TRBV29-1 to TRBJ2-1; 7 bases match TRBD1. With V trimmed by 6 bases and J by 1 base, 9 bases remained unmatched. CDR1 SQVTM and CDR2 ANQGSEA come from the germline V gene. The length of the CDR3 is 15 residues. Here the CDR3 reads CSVTLNRGSYNEQFF. Written as DNA, the CDR3 is TGCAGCGTCACCTTAAACAGGGGTTCCTACAATGAGCAGTTCTTC.

The V and J genes are TRBV15 and TRBJ1-2; D is ambiguous. The CDR3 has 13 amino acids. Per the germline V gene, CDR1 is LNHNV and CDR2 is YYDKDF (reference sequence). V lost 1 base and J 8 bases, leaving 11 bases between the germline ends. The CDR3 nucleotides are TGTGCCACCAGCAGAGCGCCAGTCAAGGGCTACACCTTC. Translated: CATSRAPVKGYTF.

V gene TRBV30 combines with J gene TRBJ1-5; 8 nucleotides line up with TRBD1. Germline CDR1 reads GTSNPN; CDR2 reads SVGIG (reference sequence). CDR3 length: 14 amino acids. With 1 base clipped from V and 5 bases from J, the junction kept 4 bases outside the gene matches. The CDR3 here is CAWSGQGAYQPQHF. CDR3 bases: TGTGCCTGGAGTGGGCAGGGGGCCTATCAGCCCCAGCATTTT.

The rearrangement links TRBV2 to TRBJ2-7, with D possibly matching TRBD1 (5 bases). The germline gives CDR1 SNHLY, CDR2 FYNNEI. V was cut by 3 bases and J by 5 bases, with 20 bases left in between. The CDR3 spans 16 residues. The CDR3 sequence: CASSDADKWIVDEQYF. In nucleotides, the CDR3 is TGTGCCAGCAGTGATGCGGACAAATGGATTGTCGACGAGCAGTACTTC.

The V gene is TRBV12-5, the J gene TRBJ2-2, with D possibly matching TRBD2 (6 bases). Trimming shortened V by 5 bases and J by 0 bases, and 10 bases separated the two germline ends. Germline loops: CDR1 LGHNT, CDR2 FRNRAP. This CDR3 is built from 15 residues. The CDR3 DNA reads as TGTGCTAGTGGTGGAGGGACGGCGAACACCGGGGAGCTGTTTTTT. This translates into CASGGGTANTGELFF.

The table lists this clone with a few counts. This chain connects TRBV4-3 to TRBJ2-6; D is unclear. The CDR3 is made up of 16 amino acids. V lost 0 bases and J 0 bases, leaving 6 bases between the germline ends. Per the germline V gene, CDR1 is LGHNA and CDR2 is YSLEER. Here the CDR3 DNA reads TGCGCCAGCAGCCAAGATACGGGCTCTGGGGCCAACGTCCTGACTTTC. Translation: CASSQDTGSGANVLTF.

CDR3 DNA: TGTGCCAGCAGTGCGAACAGGGTTAGTGAAAAACTGTTTTTT. This encodes CASSANRVSEKLFF. The rearrangement uses TRBV6-1 and TRBJ1-4; D might be TRBD1 (6 bases). CDR1 and CDR2 (germline): MNHNS, SASEGT. V was clipped by 4 bases and J by 7 bases, with 13 bases between them. The CDR3 is 14 residues long.

J is TRBJ2-3 and V is TRBV5-1, with a tentative D call TRBD2 (5 bases). CDR3 length: 14 amino acids. Trimming shortened V by 6 bases and J by 1 base, and 12 bases separated the two germline ends. Looked up from germline, CDR1 is SGHRS and CDR2 is YFSETQ. The CDR3, as DNA: TGCGCCAGCACCAAAGCGGTTCGCACAGATACGCAGTATTTT. This encodes CASTKAVRTDTQYF. Based on the CDR3 plus reference TRBV5-1 and TRBJ2-3, the full variable domain is KAGVTQTPRYLIKTRGQQVTLSCSPISGHRSVSWYQQTPGQGLQFLFEYFSETQRNKGNFPGRFSGRQFSNSRSEMNVSTLELGDSALYLCASTKAVRTDTQYFGPGTRLTVL.

The chain recombines TRBV5-1 with TRBJ2-1; the match to TRBD2 covers 7 bases. The CDR3 sequence is 14 residues long. The V gene's germline CDR1 is SGHRS and CDR2 YFSETQ. Unmatched junction bases numbered 8, after V lost 3 bases and J lost 8 bases. DNA of the CDR3: TGCGCCAGCAGCTCCGGACTAGTCGGCGATGAGCAGTTCTTC. Amino acids: CASSSGLVGDEQFF.

The chain carries TRBV9 and TRBJ1-2; D unresolved. Trimming removed 3 bases at V and 8 bases at J, with 11 bases between. The CDR3 sequence is 12 residues long. Germline CDR1 SGDLS, CDR2 YYNGEE. CDR3 nucleotides: TGTGCCAGCAGCGCTCTGGGAGGCGGCTACACCTTC. Translation: CASSALGGGYTF.

In its sample, this clone was seen once. The V and J genes are TRBV18 and TRBJ1-5; tentative D call: TRBD1 (5 bases). V dropped 0 bases and J dropped 5 bases, with 11 bases sitting between them. The CDR3 totals 15 residues. CDR1 is KGHSH, CDR2 LQKENI, per germline. CDR3 region: CASSPPAGGDQPQHF. As DNA, the CDR3 is TGTGCCAGCTCACCACCGGCAGGAGGGGATCAGCCCCAGCATTTT. The full variable domain, completed using reference TRBV18 and TRBJ1-5, is NAGVMQNPRHLVRRRGQEARLRCSPMKGHSHVYWYRQLPEEGLKFMVYLQKENIIDESGMPKERFSAEFPKEGPSILRIQQVVRGDSAAYFCASSPPAGGDQPQHFGDGTRLSIL.

This clone has a single count. The chain recombines TRBV27 with TRBJ2-1, with 10 positions matching TRBD1. V gave up 3 bases and J gave up 8 bases; unmatched junction bases: 13. This CDR3 has 17 residues. CDR1 and CDR2 from the germline V gene are MNHEY and SMNVEV (reference sequence). This CDR3 reads CASSFEAGTGVIHEQFF. The CDR3, as DNA: TGTGCCAGCAGTTTTGAAGCCGGGACAGGGGTAATTCATGAGCAGTTCTTC.

CDR3 region: CASSLGGTSRTDTQYF. CDR3 in DNA: TGTGCCAGCAGTTTGGGCGGGACTAGCAGGACAGATACGCAGTATTTT. V is TRBV27 and J is TRBJ2-3, with TRBD2 matching over 9 bases. CDR1 and CDR2 (germline): MNHEY, SMNVEV (reference sequence). The CDR3 has 16 amino acids. The V segment lost 3 bases and the J segment 3 bases; nucleotides outside the gene matches: 7.

The rearrangement uses TRBV15 and TRBJ1-2; D is unclear. With 0 bases removed from V and 8 bases from J, the gap between germline ends came to 16 bases. The CDR3 contains 15 residues. Germline V gene sequence: CDR1 LNHNV, CDR2 YYDKDF (reference sequence). In DNA form, the CDR3 reads TGTGCCACCAGCAGAGATCGGCGGGTAGATACGGGCTACACCTTC. This sequence encodes CATSRDRRVDTGYTF.

This clone was counted only a few times. V gene TRBV7-9 combines with J gene TRBJ1-5; TRBD1 might be the D (5 bases). This CDR3 region has 12 residues. Germline V lookup: CDR1 SEHNR, CDR2 FQNEAQ (reference sequence). The germline V and J ends were trimmed by 6 bases and 10 bases, with 13 bases remaining between them. CDR3 DNA: TGTGCCAGCAGTCACTCACAGGCTCCCCAGCATTTT. This translates into CASSHSQAPQHF. The full variable domain, with the rest looked up from reference TRBV7-9 and TRBJ1-5, is DTGVSQNPRHKITKRGQNVTFRCDPISEHNRLYWYRQTLGQGPEFLTYFQNEAQLEKSRLLSDRFSAERPKGSFSTLEIQRTEQGDSAMYLCASSHSQAPQHFGDGTRLSIL.

This chain connects TRBV6-5 to TRBJ2-3; 7 bases map to TRBD2. Unmatched junction bases numbered 7, after V lost 6 bases and J lost 4 bases. Per germline, CDR1 MNHEY and CDR2 SVGAGI. The CDR3 length is 14 residues. The CDR3: CASSQRLASDTQYF. The CDR3, as DNA: TGTGCCAGCAGCCAAAGACTAGCCTCAGATACGCAGTATTTT.

The chain recombines TRBV2 with TRBJ2-1; D is unresolved. Germline V gives CDR1 SNHLY, CDR2 FYNNEI. Trimming removed 4 bases at V and 10 bases at J, with 5 bases between. The CDR3 sequence is 10 residues long. CDR3 sequence reads: CASSGAEQFF. The CDR3 nucleotides are TGTGCCAGCAGTGGGGCGGAGCAGTTCTTC. The entire variable domain, with the rest obtained from reference TRBV2 and TRBJ2-1, is as follows: EPEVTQTPSHQVTQMGQEVILRCVPISNHLYFYWYRQILGQKVEFLVSFYNNEISEKSEIFDDQFSVERPDGSNFTLKIRSTKLEDSAMYFCASSGAEQFFGPGTRLTVL.

The chain is built from TRBV19 and TRBJ2-5, with 9 bases lining up with TRBD1. Germline CDR1 and CDR2: LNHDA and SQIVND (reference sequence). The trim removed 6 bases at V and 4 bases at J, leaving 9 bases unmatched. The CDR3 runs to 15 residues. DNA for the CDR3: TGTGCCAGTAGCCCTTCGGGACAGGGTCGAGAGACCCAGTACTTC. Translated: CASSPSGQGRETQYF.

A single count supports this clone. The V and J genes are TRBV6-1 and TRBJ2-7, with D possibly matching TRBD1 (6 bases). The length of the CDR3 is 14 residues. The V gene's germline CDR1 is MNHNS and CDR2 SASEGT. Trimming removed 2 bases from V and 0 bases from J, with 8 bases in between. The CDR3, as DNA: TGTGCCAGCAGTGAACAGGGGAGCTCCTACGAGCAGTACTTC. It is translated as CASSEQGSSYEQYF.